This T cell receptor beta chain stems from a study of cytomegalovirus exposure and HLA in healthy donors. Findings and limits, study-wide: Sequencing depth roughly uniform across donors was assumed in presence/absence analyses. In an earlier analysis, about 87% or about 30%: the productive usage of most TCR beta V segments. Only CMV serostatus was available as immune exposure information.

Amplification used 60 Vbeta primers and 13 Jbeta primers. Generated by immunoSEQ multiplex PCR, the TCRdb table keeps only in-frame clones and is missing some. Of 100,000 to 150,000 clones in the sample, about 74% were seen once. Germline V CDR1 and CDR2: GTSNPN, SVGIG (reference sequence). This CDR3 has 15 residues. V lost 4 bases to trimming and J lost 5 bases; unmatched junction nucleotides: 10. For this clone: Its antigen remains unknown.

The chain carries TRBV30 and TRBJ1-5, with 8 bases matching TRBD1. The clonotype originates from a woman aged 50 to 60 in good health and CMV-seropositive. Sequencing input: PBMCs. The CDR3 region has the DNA TGTGCCTGGAAAGCCCCGACAGGGGAGTATCAGCCCCAGCATTTT. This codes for CAWKAPTGEYQPQHF.